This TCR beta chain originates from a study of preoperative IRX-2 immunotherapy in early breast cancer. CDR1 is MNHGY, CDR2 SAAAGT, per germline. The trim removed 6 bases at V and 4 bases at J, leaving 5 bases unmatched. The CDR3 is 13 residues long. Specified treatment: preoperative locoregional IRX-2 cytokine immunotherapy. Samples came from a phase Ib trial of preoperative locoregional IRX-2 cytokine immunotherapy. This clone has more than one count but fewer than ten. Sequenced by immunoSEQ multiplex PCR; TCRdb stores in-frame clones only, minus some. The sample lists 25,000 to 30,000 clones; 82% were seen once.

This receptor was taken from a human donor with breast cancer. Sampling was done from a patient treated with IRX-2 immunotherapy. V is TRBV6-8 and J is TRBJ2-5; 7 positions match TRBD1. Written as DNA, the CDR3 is TGTGCCAGCAGCTACAGGGGCGGAGAGACCCAGTACTTC. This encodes CASSYRGGETQYF.